The 7 T cell receptor beta chains given below trace back to one sample, sequenced in a study of T cell repertoires and HLA-DP antigens (dated by TCRdb to 2016 to 2019). What these receptors recognize is not known. The library relied on the immunoSEQ multiplex PCR assay. In TCRdb, the immuneACCESS table is reduced to in-frame sequences with V and J assigned. These tables do not hold every clone; where another copy was compared, an unresolved V gene accounts for under half, and the others remain unexplained. This sample holds about 73,000 clones; around 80% were observed only once. The ten largest account for around 1.6% of the sample. Material for sequencing was CD4+ T cells from PBMCs. These receptors were collected from a man in his sixties in good health and CMV-seronegative.

The rearrangement links TRBV19 to TRBJ2-5; 7 nucleotides align to TRBD1. Germline V gene lookup returns CDR1 LNHDA and CDR2 SQIVND (reference sequence). The CDR3 extends over 14 amino acids. J gave up 5 bases and V 1 base, and 4 bases lay outside the gene matches. In nucleotides, the CDR3 is TGTGCCAGTAGTATAGGGCAGACAGGGGAGACCCAGTACTTC. It encodes CASSIGQTGETQYF.

The rearrangement links TRBV4-3 to TRBJ2-3; TRBD2 agrees at 9 bases. There are 15 residues in the CDR3. Germline CDR1 reads LGHNA; CDR2 reads YSLEER. V trimming: 0 bases; J trimming: 6 bases; junction bases outside the gene matches: 4. CDR3 in DNA: TGCGCCAGCAGCCAAGATGTTGCGGGAGGGGATACGCAGTATTTT. Its protein is CASSQDVAGGDTQYF.

This clone was counted once. The chain carries TRBV6-5 and TRBJ2-7; D unclear. CDR1 is MNHEY, CDR2 SVGAGI, per germline. This CDR3 spans 12 amino acids. V lost 6 bases and J 7 bases, leaving 13 bases between the germline ends. CDR3 in amino acids: CASSQPYGEQYV. The CDR3 nucleotides are TGTGCCAGCAGCCAGCCTTACGGGGAGCAGTACGTC.

V and J are TRBV7-2 and TRBJ2-5; TRBD2 agrees at 8 bases. The CDR3 runs 14 residues. Per the germline V gene, CDR1 is SGHTA and CDR2 is FQGNSA. After removal of 3 bases from V and 5 bases from J, the junction contained 5 bases not matched to a gene. CDR3 coding DNA: TGTGCCAGCAGCTTGTACCGGACTAGCGAGACCCAGTACTTC. Protein product: CASSLYRTSETQYF.

The chain uses TRBV28 and TRBJ1-6; 7 positions match TRBD1. The CDR3 is 17 amino acids. Per germline, CDR1 MDHEN and CDR2 SYDVKM. The junction had 9 bases not matched to a gene; V was cut back by 6 bases and J by 1 base. The CDR3: CASSAPGRGSYNSPLHF. The CDR3 DNA is TGTGCCAGCAGCGCCCCGGGCAGGGGGTCCTATAATTCACCCCTCCACTTT.

The chain uses TRBV6-4 and TRBJ1-5; D unclear. This CDR3 contains 13 residues. Per the germline V gene, CDR1 is MRHNA and CDR2 is SNTAGT. V dropped 6 bases and J dropped 0 bases, with 6 bases sitting between them. In nucleotides, the CDR3 is TGTGCCAGCAGCATAGATAGCAATCAGCCCCAGCATTTT. It codes for CASSIDSNQPQHF.

The chain carries TRBV9 and TRBJ2-2; TRBD1 or TRBD2 may be the D gene (5 bases each). The CDR3 contains 15 residues. The germline V gene has CDR1 SGDLS and CDR2 YYNGEE. V was trimmed by 2 bases and J by 0 bases, leaving 8 bases between them. The CDR3 reads CASSVGTPNTGELFF. CDR3 DNA sequence: TGTGCCAGCAGCGTCGGGACCCCGAACACCGGGGAGCTGTTTTTT.